This is a list of T cell receptor beta chains from one sample in a study of T cells in Graves' hyperthyroidism and ophthalmopathy. Each CDR3 protein gets one entry after TCRdb re-called the multiplex PCR reads with MiXCR. The profile covers a few hundred thousand distinct CDR3 sequences, with roughly 14% appearing a single time and roughly 13% taken by the ten largest. The specimen was blood. These receptors originate from a woman between 18 and 30 years old with Graves' hyperthyroidism. Both conserved end residues are part of each CDR3. Fields, in order: CDR3 length, V gene, CDR3 protein.

17 | TRBV3-1 | CASSQENTDLEGETQYF
15 | TRBV29-1 | CSVGNLQFSTDTQYF
15 | TRBV6-1 | CASSEVLAGTDTQYF
15 | TRBV4-1 | CASSQVLGQSHGYTF
14 | TRBV2 | CASSGDRFNTESFF
17 | TRBV11-2 | CASSLQGQLATNEKLFF
15 | TRBV5-1 | CASSSSPATNEKLFF
15 | TRBV20-1 | CSASPLAVAKNIQYF
14 | TRBV27 | CASSAGTGSREQYF
17 | TRBV15 | CATSLDRGSSSYNEQFF
12 | TRBV24-1 | CATTVGNQPQHF
15 | TRBV7-2 | CASSPGPVVDNEQFF
13 | TRBV28 | CASRTGFVSPLHF
15 | TRBV25-1 | CASSELDRGNSPLHF
15 | TRBV18 | CASSTNRGVYYEQYF
14 | TRBV24-1 | CATSGQGGSGELFF
13 | TRBV19 | CASRPVANSPLHF
12 | TRBV20-1 | CSAVLPGETQYF
14 | TRBV4-3 | CASSHSGDTFEAFF
14 | TRBV20-1 | CSARSGVVGTEAFF
19 | TRBV12-3/TRBV12-4 | CASTFNLPGRGPLGTEAFF
14 | TRBV7-2 | CASSLRPAAEEQFF
17 | TRBV27 | CASSQLPTSGRGYEQYF
15 | TRBV13 | CASSSTDRTGNTIYF
14 | TRBV9 | CASSVGGRADTQYF
11 | TRBV29-1 | CSVEASYEQYF
14 | TRBV20-1 | CSARVSGTTDTQYF
15 | TRBV7-9 | CASSFFEHGYNEQFF
16 | TRBV4-3 | CASSGLAGPVYNEQFF
12 | TRBV28 | CATHPPGTEAFF
13 | TRBV28 | CASSFQGSYEQYF
15 | TRBV2 | CASSLDRSDTGELFF
17 | TRBV4-2 | CASSQGGYWGSAYEQYF
14 | TRBV5-1 | CASSPGDRLNEQFF
15 | TRBV13 | CASSLSGSRYNEQFF
15 | TRBV4-2 | CASSQVIAGEDTQYF
16 | TRBV18 | CASSPVRPYPNYGYTF
16 | TRBV6-2/TRBV6-3 | CASSYRGVGNTDTQYF
13 | TRBV10-3 | CAISVGGNTEAFF
15 | TRBV28 | CASSSSLEVYNEQFF
15 | TRBV6-2/TRBV6-3 | CASRKFGVGNEKLFF
15 | TRBV18 | CASSRLGQENTEAFF
15 | TRBV6-1 | CASSRQGGNSNEQYF
15 | TRBV6-1 | CASSGQTGSGQPQHF
16 | TRBV27 | CASSLLGLEGADTQYF
17 | TRBV3-1 | CASSQVGGLAGGWEQFF
15 | TRBV11-1 | CASSLSGTANTEAFF
15 | TRBV11-2 | CASSLGLYSYNEQFF
14 | TRBV5-4 | CASRVGQGMETQYF
15 | TRBV25-1 | CASSESLSSYNEQFF